The 30 T cell receptor beta chains in this list originate from one sample, sequenced in a study of blood T cell repertoires in COVID-19. Sequencing used immunoSEQ multiplex PCR; TCRdb keeps in-frame clones, though not all of them. The sample has 100,000 to 150,000 clones, about 80% seen once. The sequencing sample was made of peripheral blood. These receptors were collected from a human donor in a cohort sampled during active COVID-19.

The chain employs TRBV30 and TRBJ1-6, with 8 bases fitting TRBD1. CDR1 GTSNPN and CDR2 SVGIG come from the germline V gene (reference sequence). The ends lost 1 base at V and 11 bases at J; junction bases unmatched: 16. The CDR3 spans 17 residues. The chain's CDR3 is CAWSALGRTGNWAPLHF. CDR3 coding DNA: TGTGCCTGGAGTGCTCTGGGGAGGACAGGGAATTGGGCACCCCTCCACTTT.

The rearrangement links TRBV29-1 to TRBJ1-2; 7 bases are a match to TRBD1. J was trimmed by 8 bases and V by 2 bases; bases with no gene match: 11. Germline-derived CDR1 and CDR2 are SQVTM and ANQGSEA. The CDR3 covers 14 residues. Written as DNA, the CDR3 is TGCAGCGTTGAATCCCCGGTCCCACAGGGGGGCTACACCTTC. Translation gives CSVESPVPQGGYTF.

This clone was seen a single time. The chain joins TRBV4-1 to TRBJ2-2; the match to TRBD1 covers 8 bases. CDR1 is MGHRA, CDR2 YSYEKL, per germline. Losses at the gene ends were 5 bases for V and 4 bases for J; bases not matched to a gene: 6. CDR3 size: 15 residues. The chain's CDR3 is CASSWTGTGTGELFF. The CDR3, as DNA: TGCGCCAGCAGCTGGACAGGGACAGGCACCGGGGAGCTGTTTTTT.

The rearrangement uses TRBV18 and TRBJ2-2, with 10 bases aligning to TRBD2. Per germline, CDR1 KGHSH and CDR2 LQKENI. V shed 2 bases, J shed 2 bases, and the junction held 8 bases outside the gene matches. The CDR3 spans 18 residues. CDR3 sequence reads: CASSPVQRGGSNTGELFF. The CDR3 nucleotides read TGTGCCAGCTCACCAGTACAGCGGGGGGGATCAAACACCGGGGAGCTGTTTTTT.

V usage is TRBV6-6 and J usage is TRBJ2-2, with 9 bases fitting TRBD2. CDR1 MNHNY and CDR2 SVGAGI come from the germline V gene (reference sequence). V trimming: 6 bases; J trimming: 0 bases; junction bases outside the gene matches: 17. The CDR3 covers 20 residues. The CDR3 here is CASSHKGTYSGGANTGELFF. DNA of the CDR3: TGTGCCAGCAGCCACAAAGGAACCTATAGCGGGGGCGCGAACACCGGGGAGCTGTTTTTT.

The rearrangement links TRBV14 to TRBJ1-2; D ambiguous. The ends were cut back, 0 bases at V and 2 bases at J, with 16 bases in the middle. The V gene's germline CDR1 is SGHDN and CDR2 FVKESK. The CDR3 extends over 17 amino acids. CDR3 bases: TGTGCCAGCAGCCAAGACTTACTAACTGGGTTCAACTATGGCTACACCTTC. It specifies CASSQDLLTGFNYGYTF.

V and J are TRBV7-3 and TRBJ2-2; D is unclear. This CDR3 contains 12 residues. Trimming pared 1 base from V and 8 bases from J, leaving 5 bases between. Looked up from germline, CDR1 is SGHTA and CDR2 is FQGTGA. In DNA form, the CDR3 reads TGTGCCAGCAGCTTAAAGACAGGGGAGCTGTTTTTT. Translated, it gives CASSLKTGELFF.

The V and J genes are TRBV5-4 and TRBJ2-5; 8 nucleotides align to TRBD2. The germline V gene encodes CDR1 SGHNT and CDR2 YYREEE (reference sequence). The trim removed 3 bases at V and 2 bases at J, leaving 6 bases unmatched. CDR3 length equals 15 residues. This CDR3 is CASSSRGGSQETQYF. CDR3 DNA: TGTGCCAGCAGCTCCCGCGGGGGGTCGCAAGAGACCCAGTACTTC.

The table lists this clone with a few counts. The chain joins TRBV10-3 to TRBJ2-7, with D tentatively TRBD2 (6 bases). Germline loops: CDR1 ENHRY, CDR2 SYGVKD. This CDR3 has 13 amino acids. Trimming removed 2 bases at V and 4 bases at J, with 9 bases between. The CDR3 loop is CAISETSLYEQYF. The CDR3 coding sequence is TGTGCCATCAGTGAGACTAGCTTGTACGAGCAGTACTTC.

J is TRBJ1-1 and V is TRBV20-1; D unclear. The V end was cut by 3 bases, the J end by 0 bases, with 8 bases between. Per germline, CDR1 DFQATT and CDR2 SNEGSKA (reference sequence). CDR3 length equals 13 residues. CDR3 in DNA: TGCAGTGCTAGTGCCGGGATGAACACTGAAGCTTTCTTT. Its translation is CSASAGMNTEAFF.

The chain combines TRBV28 with TRBJ2-7; TRBD1 agrees at 9 bases. CDR1 is MDHEN, CDR2 SYDVKM, per germline. The CDR3 spans 14 residues. V lost 5 bases and J lost 3; bases outside the gene matches: 5. The CDR3 region is CASSPSTGGYEQYF. In DNA, the CDR3 is TGTGCCAGCAGTCCCTCGACAGGGGGCTACGAGCAGTACTTC.

This sequence joins TRBV7-9 and TRBJ2-7, with 12 bases aligning to TRBD1. The CDR3 is 15 amino acids. V dropped 5 bases and J dropped 6; count of bases not matched to a gene: 8. Germline CDR1 and CDR2: SEHNR and FQNEAQ (reference sequence). The CDR3 bases are TGTGCCAGCAGCCCCAGGGACAGGGGGCGGGTCGAGCAGTACTTC. It translates to CASSPRDRGRVEQYF.

The chain employs TRBV27 and TRBJ2-7; no clear D gene. Germline V gene sequence: CDR1 MNHEY, CDR2 SMNVEV (reference sequence). CDR3 length: 12 amino acids. V was cut by 6 bases and J by 9 bases, with 15 bases left in between. CDR3 DNA sequence: TGTGCCAGCAGAAACCCACATGGAGCGCAGTACTTC. Translated, it gives CASRNPHGAQYF.

V is TRBV11-2 and J is TRBJ1-1; D unclear. The V end was cut by 1 base, the J end by 1 base, with 4 bases between. Germline CDR1 reads SGHAT; CDR2 reads FQNNGV. The CDR3 covers 13 residues. The CDR3 coding sequence is TGTGCCAGCAGCTTAGGAGGGAACACTGAAGCTTTCTTT. This translates into CASSLGGNTEAFF.

The V and J genes are TRBV19 and TRBJ1-2; 12 positions match TRBD1. The CDR3 totals 17 residues. V lost 5 bases to trimming and J lost 4 bases; unmatched junction nucleotides: 11. Germline CDR1 reads LNHDA; CDR2 reads SQIVND (reference sequence). The CDR3 loop reads CASSPDPGTGGLYGYTF. CDR3 sequence (DNA): TGTGCCAGTAGTCCGGATCCCGGGACAGGGGGCCTCTATGGCTACACCTTC.

Here the CDR3 reads CASSYFAGIKEKLFF. In DNA form, the CDR3 reads TGTGCCAGCAGTTACTTCGCGGGAATCAAGGAAAAACTGTTTTTT. V usage is TRBV6-6 and J usage is TRBJ1-4, with no clear D. This CDR3 region has 15 residues. Germline V gene data show CDR1 as MNHNY and CDR2 as SVGAGI (reference sequence). The germline V and J ends were trimmed by 1 base and 8 bases, with 14 bases remaining between them.

V and J are TRBV9 and TRBJ2-4; D is unresolved. Per germline, CDR1 SGDLS and CDR2 YYNGEE. The V gene lost 0 bases and the J gene lost 9 bases, with 10 bases spanning the gap. CDR3 size: 13 residues. The CDR3: CASSVGGASIQYF. The CDR3 DNA follows: TGTGCCAGCAGCGTAGGCGGTGCAAGCATTCAGTACTTC.

The J gene is TRBJ2-7, the V gene TRBV25-1; 8 nucleotides agree with TRBD1. This CDR3 has 18 amino acids. V gave up 1 base and J gave up 3 bases; unmatched junction bases: 14. CDR1 and CDR2 from the germline V gene are MGHDK and SYGVNS. The CDR3: CASSEFPSGDRPHYEQYF. The CDR3 DNA is TGTGCCAGCAGTGAATTTCCCTCCGGGGACAGGCCTCACTACGAGCAGTACTTC.

V usage is TRBV5-1 and J usage is TRBJ2-4; 7 nucleotides line up with TRBD1. CDR1 and CDR2 from the germline V gene are SGHRS and YFSETQ. The CDR3 contains 16 residues. Trimming removed 0 bases from V and 6 bases from J; junction bases left unmatched: 9. This CDR3 is CASSLASPAGGNIQYF. For the CDR3, the DNA is TGCGCCAGCAGCTTGGCCTCACCGGCAGGGGGAAACATTCAGTACTTC.

This rearrangement joins TRBV7-9 to TRBJ1-6; 8 bases match TRBD1. The CDR3 has 14 residues. Germline CDR1 is SEHNR and CDR2 is FQNEAQ (reference sequence). V was clipped by 5 bases and J by 7 bases; unmatched bases: 4. The CDR3 protein is CASSQDRVNSPLHF. CDR3 coding DNA: TGTGCCAGCAGCCAGGACAGGGTAAATTCACCCCTCCACTTT. Combining the CDR3 with reference TRBV7-9 and TRBJ1-6 gives the whole variable domain DTGVSQNPRHKITKRGQNVTFRCDPISEHNRLYWYRQTLGQGPEFLTYFQNEAQLEKSRLLSDRFSAERPKGSFSTLEIQRTEQGDSAMYLCASSQDRVNSPLHFGNGTRLTVT.

In this sample, this clone turned up a few times. The J gene is TRBJ2-5, the V gene TRBV2, with D perhaps TRBD2 (5 bases). The CDR3 is 13 amino acids. Germline CDR1 SNHLY, CDR2 FYNNEI. V lost 4 bases and J 7 bases, leaving 13 bases between the germline ends. Written as DNA, the CDR3 is TGTGCCAGCAGTGCCCGGGATGGCGGGACCCAGTACTTC. This sequence encodes CASSARDGGTQYF.

This clone has just a few counts. The J gene is TRBJ1-2, the V gene TRBV4-2; a weak D match, TRBD1 (6 bases). CDR1 LGHNA and CDR2 YNFKEQ come from the germline V gene. This CDR3 spans 15 amino acids. With 4 bases removed from V and 5 bases from J, the gap between germline ends came to 17 bases. The CDR3 bases are TGTGCCAGCAGCCCTGAACGGGGGGCCTGGTATGGCTACACCTTC. Translating it yields CASSPERGAWYGYTF.

The chain employs TRBV7-2 and TRBJ1-6, with D perhaps TRBD1 (5 bases). The length of the CDR3 is 15 residues. Trimming removed 1 base at V and 7 bases at J, with 11 bases between. Germline-derived CDR1 and CDR2 are SGHTA and FQGNSA. Here the CDR3 reads CASSLVATENSPLHF. DNA for the CDR3: TGTGCCAGCAGCTTAGTGGCGACAGAAAATTCACCCCTCCACTTT.

The chain has TRBV29-1 and TRBJ2-1; perhaps TRBD2 as D (6 bases). Trimming removed 7 bases at V and 0 bases at J, with 22 bases between. The CDR3 has 17 residues. CDR1 is SQVTM and CDR2 is ANQGSEA in the germline V gene. DNA for the CDR3: TGCAGCGCCGCCAGGGCTGGCGGGGTTAGCTCCTACAATGAGCAGTTCTTC. This codes for CSAARAGGVSSYNEQFF.

The V gene is TRBV19, the J gene TRBJ1-6; D perhaps matches TRBD1 (6 bases). V was shortened by 3 bases and J by 8 bases, with 11 bases between the two germline ends. The CDR3 loop spans 14 amino acids. Germline values: CDR1 LNHDA, CDR2 SQIVND (reference sequence). CDR3 bases: TGTGCCAGTAGTATTCGAAACAGGGATTCACCCCTCCACTTT. Amino acids: CASSIRNRDSPLHF. The full variable domain, rest sourced from reference TRBV19 and TRBJ1-6, is DGGITQSPKYLFRKEGQNVTLSCEQNLNHDAMYWYRQDPGQGLRLIYYSQIVNDFQKGDIAEGYSVSREKKESFPLTVTSAQKNPTAFYLCASSIRNRDSPLHFGNGTRLTVT.

This clone was detected a few times. The CDR3 loop reads CASTVQLYSNQPQHF. The CDR3 DNA sequence: TGTGCCAGTACGGTACAGCTTTATAGCAATCAGCCCCAGCATTTT. The J gene is TRBJ1-5, the V gene TRBV19; no clear D. There are 15 residues in the CDR3. V lost 7 bases, J lost 0 bases, and 13 bases lay in between. Germline CDR1 reads LNHDA; CDR2 reads SQIVND (reference sequence).

This clone was detected only a few times. The V gene is TRBV15, the J gene TRBJ1-1, with D hard to call. The CDR3 runs 14 residues. Germline CDR1 LNHNV, CDR2 YYDKDF (reference sequence). The V end was cut by 1 base, the J end by 0 bases, with 6 bases between. CDR3 nucleotide sequence: TGTGCCACCAGCAGAGGAAACATGAACACTGAAGCTTTCTTT. Its translation is CATSRGNMNTEAFF.

The rearrangement links TRBV7-2 to TRBJ2-3; 8 bases match TRBD2. The CDR3 has 15 amino acids. Germline CDR1 is SGHTA and CDR2 is FQGNSA. V shed 1 base, J shed 4 bases, and the junction held 4 bases outside the gene matches. CDR3: CASSLDGGASDTQYF. The CDR3 nucleotides read TGTGCCAGCAGCTTAGACGGGGGGGCCTCAGATACGCAGTATTTT.

This clone was picked up a small number of times. The rearrangement links TRBV7-6 to TRBJ2-7; D is undetermined. Looked up from germline, CDR1 is SGHVS and CDR2 is FNYEAQ. This CDR3 is 15 amino acids long. Trimming took 2 bases from V and 1 from J, leaving 12 bases between them. In DNA form, the CDR3 reads TGTGCCAGCAGCTTAATGGTCACAAAGTCCTACGAGCAGTACTTC. Its translation: CASSLMVTKSYEQYF. The full variable domain, its missing parts supplied by reference TRBV7-6 and TRBJ2-7, is GAGVSQSPRYKVTKRGQDVALRCDPISGHVSLYWYRQALGQGPEFLTYFNYEAQQDKSGLPNDRFSAERPEGSISTLTIQRTEQRDSAMYRCASSLMVTKSYEQYFGPGTRLTVT.

This clone was seen a few times. The CDR3 loop is CAIRGTGTHQPQHF. As DNA, the CDR3 is TGTGCGATTCGGGGCACAGGGACGCATCAGCCCCAGCATTTT. V usage is TRBV28 and J usage is TRBJ1-5, with a weak D call TRBD1 (6 bases). Germline V gives CDR1 MDHEN, CDR2 SYDVKM. This CDR3 spans 14 amino acids.